The 10 T cell receptor beta chains below all came from one sample that was sequenced in a study of cytomegalovirus exposure and HLA in healthy donors (TCRdb year 2017). Libraries were built with the immunoSEQ multiplex PCR assay. A mixture of 60 forward primers for TCR Vbeta segments and 13 reverse primers for TCR Jbeta segments was used in the multiplex PCR. TCRdb stores this immuneACCESS table with in-frame sequences only. Part of the clones is absent; in the studies checked, under half of the shortfall reflects unresolved V genes, and no reason is known for the rest. In all, the sample holds around 170,000 clones, and 84% of those were seen once. The ten largest clones add up to 0.38% of the sample. Sequencing was carried out using PBMCs. These receptor sequences come from a boy aged 2 to 10 in good health and CMV-seronegative.

The gene calls are TRBV7-6 and TRBJ2-3; D is possibly TRBD2 (6 bases). Trimming shortened V by 1 base and J by 0 bases, and 14 bases separated the two germline ends. This CDR3 has 17 amino acids. Germline CDR1 reads SGHVS; CDR2 reads FNYEAQ. This CDR3 reads CASSLGRGPLSTDTQYF. CDR3 coding DNA: TGTGCCAGCAGCTTAGGGAGGGGTCCCCTAAGCACAGATACGCAGTATTTT.

The chain joins TRBV4-1 to TRBJ2-1; 8 bases match TRBD2. From germline, CDR1 is MGHRA and CDR2 YSYEKL. With V trimmed by 0 bases and J by 3 bases, 10 bases remained unmatched. The CDR3 covers 18 residues. CDR3 DNA: TGCGCCAGCAGCCAAGAAAGGGCGGGAGGCCCCTTCTACAATGAGCAGTTCTTC. Its protein product is CASSQERAGGPFYNEQFF.

The chain has TRBV5-1 and TRBJ2-7; 12 bases align to TRBD2. Germline V gives CDR1 SGHRS, CDR2 YFSETQ. The CDR3 length is 15 residues. Trimming cost V 4 bases and J 3 bases; bases outside gene matches: 5. Here the CDR3 DNA reads TGCGCCAGCAGCACTCGGACTAGCGGGGTCTACGAGCAGTACTTC. Amino acid sequence: CASSTRTSGVYEQYF.

This chain joins TRBV28 and TRBJ2-4; TRBD2 might be the D (6 bases). The germline CDR1 and CDR2 sequences are MDHEN and SYDVKM. V lost 6 bases and J lost 9, with 12 bases in between. The CDR3 covers 12 residues. The CDR3, as DNA: TGTGCCAGCAGACAAACCGGGAGCATTCAGTACTTC. Protein sequence: CASRQTGSIQYF.

The V and J genes are TRBV11-2 and TRBJ2-4; the D gene is possibly TRBD1 (6 bases). V was shortened by 6 bases and J by 0 bases, with 15 bases between the two germline ends. The V gene's germline CDR1 is SGHAT and CDR2 FQNNGV. The CDR3 consists of 16 residues. The CDR3 sequence is CASRSNRDLAKNIQYF. The CDR3 DNA reads TGTGCCAGCAGATCAAACAGGGATCTAGCCAAAAACATTCAGTACTTC.

This chain joins TRBV10-3 and TRBJ2-1; 8 bases agree with TRBD1. The CDR3 is 15 amino acids. Germline loops: CDR1 ENHRY, CDR2 SYGVKD. V shed 6 bases and J 7 bases; nucleotides not matched to a gene: 11. In DNA form, the CDR3 reads TGTGCCATCAGAGACGGGACAGGAGGTGAAAATGAGCAGTTCTTC. Protein product: CAIRDGTGGENEQFF.

The CDR3 loop reads CASSVRIEGGVNTQYF. The CDR3 bases are TGTGCCAGCAGCGTAAGAATTGAGGGAGGGGTCAATACGCAGTATTTT. This chain uses TRBV9 with TRBJ2-3, with 7 bases lining up with TRBD2. Germline trimming cut 1 base from V and 7 bases from J; bases unmatched to any gene: 12. CDR1 is SGDLS, CDR2 YYNGEE, per germline. CDR3 size: 16 residues.

This clone was picked up one time. This chain uses TRBV28 with TRBJ1-2, with D tentatively TRBD1 (6 bases). CDR1 is MDHEN and CDR2 is SYDVKM in the germline V gene. The CDR3 contains 12 residues. Trimming cost V 4 bases and J 8 bases, with 11 bases left between them. CDR3 bases: TGTGCCAGCAGTTGGGGGGGGCACGGCTACACCTTC. Translation gives CASSWGGHGYTF.

The rearrangement links TRBV18 to TRBJ2-5; 8 bases align to TRBD1. The V and J ends lost 3 bases and 0 bases, in that order; junction bases with no gene match: 18. There are 20 residues in the CDR3. CDR1 and CDR2 from the germline V gene are KGHSH and LQKENI. CDR3 region: CASSPVLGRVTGADQETQYF. CDR3 bases: TGTGCCAGCTCACCGGTTCTTGGTCGGGTGACAGGGGCCGACCAAGAGACCCAGTACTTC.

The chain combines TRBV7-9 with TRBJ2-5; 7 nucleotides agree with TRBD1. V dropped 5 bases and J dropped 2; count of bases not matched to a gene: 8. CDR3 length equals 15 residues. The V gene's germline CDR1 is SEHNR and CDR2 FQNEAQ (reference sequence). This CDR3 reads CASSQPSGQQETQYF. CDR3 coding DNA: TGTGCCAGCAGCCAACCGTCGGGACAGCAAGAGACCCAGTACTTC.